This entry concerns a single TCR beta chain. What it binds is unknown. Possible read error: a much larger clone is one base away. Looked up from germline, CDR1 is MNHNY and CDR2 is SVGAGI (reference sequence). The CDR3 sequence is 15 residues long. This specimen comes from a study of T cells in Graves' hyperthyroidism and ophthalmopathy. Whole-study results and caveats: In blood, most of the thyroid clonotypes expanded above 0.001 were also present. Stable hyperthyroidism was separated from ophthalmopathy by a model based on 13 V-J features.

Researchers took RNA transcripts and amplified the TCR beta CDR3 regions from them. First-round RT-PCR of the TCR CDR3 relied on the HTBI primer set. TCRdb reanalysed the multiplex PCR reads using MiXCR and keeps one entry per CDR3 protein. Of around 620,000 distinct CDR3 sequences in the sample, about 43% were seen once. The source material was peripheral blood or thyroid tissue (not recorded which). The chain recombines TRBV6-6 with TRBJ2-5, with D perhaps matching TRBD1 (5 bases). The source is an adult woman with Graves' disease, either hyperthyroidism or ophthalmopathy (not recorded which). The CDR3 nucleotides read TGTGCCTGCAGTTCCTCCAGGGTGGGTCAAGAGACCCAGTACTTC. It yields the protein CACSSSRVGQETQYF.